The clone carrying this T cell receptor (beta chain) was seen a single time. Its antigen is not identified. This entry comes from a study of cytomegalovirus exposure and HLA in healthy donors. Regarding the study as a whole: Among TCR beta chains of equal frequency, HLA-associated ones were more clonally expanded in a later analysis.

Germline assignment: CDR1 SGHNT and CDR2 YYREEE (reference sequence). Trimming removed 3 bases from V and 0 bases from J; junction bases left unmatched: 6. This CDR3 is 16 amino acids long. PCR primers comprised 60 Vbeta and 13 Jbeta primers. Sequencing used immunoSEQ multiplex PCR; TCRdb keeps in-frame clones, though not all of them. This table has more than 100,000 clones, 82% appearing once. The TCR comes from a woman between 45 and 65 years old in good health and CMV-seropositive. The chain uses TRBV5-4 and TRBJ1-3, with 7 bases fitting TRBD1. The specimen sequenced was PBMCs. The CDR3: CASSSVPGGSGNTIYF. CDR3 bases: TGTGCCAGCAGCTCCGTTCCAGGGGGCTCTGGAAACACCATATATTTT.